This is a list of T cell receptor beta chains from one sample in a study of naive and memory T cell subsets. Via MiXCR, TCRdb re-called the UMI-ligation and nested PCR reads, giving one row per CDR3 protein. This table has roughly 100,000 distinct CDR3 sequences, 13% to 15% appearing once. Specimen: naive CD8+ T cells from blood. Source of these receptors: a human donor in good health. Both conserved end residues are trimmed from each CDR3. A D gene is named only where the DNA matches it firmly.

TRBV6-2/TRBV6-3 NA ASRPKQHQPQH
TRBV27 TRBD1 ASRPATHRGHTEKLF
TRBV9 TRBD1 ASSVGQDTEAF
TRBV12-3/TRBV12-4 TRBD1 ASREGGLDQPQH
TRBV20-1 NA SARVLEAIGHEQY
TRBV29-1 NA SVGSDYEQY
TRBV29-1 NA SVVGNTEAF
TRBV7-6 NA ASSTPGEPF
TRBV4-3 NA ASSHAYTDTQY
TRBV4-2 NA ASSQADNEQF
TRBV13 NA ASKELSYNEQF
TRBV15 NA ATSNSNQPQH
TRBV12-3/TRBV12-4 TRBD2 ASSLTSGGLTYEQY
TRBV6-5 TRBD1 ASSPGQGGQPQH
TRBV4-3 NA ASSQEWLVWNTEAF
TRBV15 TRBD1 ATSRTPRDRAADTQY
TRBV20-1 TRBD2 SAPSGRVTDTQY
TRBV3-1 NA ASSKQAEAF